These 5 T cell receptor beta chains share one sample of origin, sequenced in a study of spatial heterogeneity in lung cancer. Findings and caveats of the study: Expanded intratumoral alpha and beta TCR counts tracked tumor mutation counts.

For these TCRs, the target antigens are not known. The time point denotes: sample taken at primary tumor resection. TCRdb re-called the 5' RACE reads with MiXCR, one entry per CDR3 protein. The sample carries roughly 8,400 distinct CDR3 sequences, less than 15% recorded once. The material sequenced was lung tumor tissue, taken at surgery. These TCRs come from a male donor with early-stage non-small cell lung cancer.

This clonotype is medium-sized. The chain employs TRBV3-1 and TRBJ1-2; 7 nucleotides line up with TRBD1. V trimming: 3 bases; J trimming: 7 bases; junction bases outside the gene matches: 8. The CDR3 consists of 14 residues. Germline CDR1 LGHDT, CDR2 YNNKEL (reference sequence). The CDR3 region is CASSHRRGLSGYTF. The CDR3 coding sequence is TGTGCCAGCAGCCATAGAAGGGGGCTGAGTGGCTACACCTTC.

This clonotype is medium-sized in the sample. CDR3 protein: CASSKGTQNTGELFF. Written as DNA, the CDR3 is TGTGCCAGTAGTAAAGGGACGCAAAACACCGGGGAGCTGTTTTTT. The chain joins TRBV19 to TRBJ2-2, with D tentatively TRBD1 or TRBD2 (5 bases each). Per germline, CDR1 LNHDA and CDR2 SQIVND (reference sequence). Trimming stripped 4 bases from V and 2 bases from J, with 11 bases between. The CDR3 has 15 amino acids.

CDR3 sequence: CASSDPGQGRYNEQFF. Here the CDR3 DNA reads TGTGCCAGCAGTGATCCGGGACAGGGCCGGTACAATGAGCAGTTCTTC. The rearrangement uses TRBV12-3 or TRBV12-4 and TRBJ2-1; TRBD1 aligns across 9 bases. V lost 5 bases, J lost 4 bases, and 9 bases stayed unmatched. There are 16 residues in the CDR3.

This clonotype was recorded many times. In DNA, the CDR3 is TGCAGTGCTAGATTGGGGAGCAATCAGCCCCAGCATTTT. Its protein is CSARLGSNQPQHF. The chain carries TRBV20-1 and TRBJ1-5; D is unresolved. Germline V gives CDR1 DFQATT, CDR2 SNEGSKA (reference sequence). The V end lost 2 bases, the J end lost 1 base, and 6 bases lay between the germline ends. CDR3 length: 13 residues.

This clonotype was seen repeatedly, ten times or more. J is TRBJ2-3 and V is TRBV29-1; 9 bases map to TRBD1. Germline V gene data show CDR1 as SQVTM and CDR2 as ANQGSEA. V shed 1 base and J 1 base; nucleotides not matched to a gene: 0. The CDR3 extends over 14 amino acids. The CDR3 loop is CSVEGTGGTDTQYF. Written as DNA, the CDR3 is TGCAGCGTTGAAGGGACAGGGGGCACAGATACGCAGTATTTT.